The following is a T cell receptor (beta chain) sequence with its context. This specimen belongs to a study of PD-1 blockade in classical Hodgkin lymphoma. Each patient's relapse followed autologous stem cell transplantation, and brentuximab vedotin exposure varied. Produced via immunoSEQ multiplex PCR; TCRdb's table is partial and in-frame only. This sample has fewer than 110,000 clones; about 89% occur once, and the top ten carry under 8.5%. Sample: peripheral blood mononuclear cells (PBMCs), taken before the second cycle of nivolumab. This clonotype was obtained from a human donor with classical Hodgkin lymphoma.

In nucleotides, the CDR3 is TGTGCCTGGGTGGACAGGGGGGACGGCTACACCTTC. Its protein product is CAWVDRGDGYTF. The chain has TRBV30 and TRBJ1-2, with 10 nucleotides matching TRBD1. Germline trimming cut 5 bases from V and 8 bases from J; bases unmatched to any gene: 5. Per germline, CDR1 GTSNPN and CDR2 SVGIG (reference sequence). The length of the CDR3 is 12 residues.